The rows below give T cell receptor beta chains drawn from one sample of a study of T-cell memory formation after mild COVID-19. MiXCR, applied by TCRdb to the 5' RACE reads, yields one record per CDR3 protein. The sample carries about 410,000 distinct CDR3 sequences, 18% recorded once. The sequenced sample consisted of PBMCs or a T cell subset sorted from them (not recorded which). The receptors come from a man between 18 and 29 years old who had mild COVID-19 (a few samples of this study predate the infection). Cell type and time point are not known. CDR3s include the opening cysteine and the closing phenylalanine or tryptophan. D genes are given only for firm matches. Only part of the rows carry a size: once, few, many, or a class if the clone is expanded.

>NA|TRBV6-5|NA|TRBJ1-1|15
CASSYLGGANTEAFF
TGTGCCAGCAGTTATTTGGGGGGCGCGAACACTGAAGCTTTCTTT
>NA|TRBV27|NA|TRBJ1-6|13
CASSSPGISPLHF
TGTGCCAGCAGTAGCCCGGGGATCTCACCCCTCCACTTT
>NA|TRBV6-6|few|TRBJ1-1|14
CASSYSTVGTEAFF
TGTGCCAGCAGTTACTCAACAGTGGGTACTGAAGCTTTCTTT
>TRBD1|TRBV5-1|many|TRBJ2-7|14
CASSLGQGPYEQYF
TGTGCCAGCAGCTTAGGACAGGGGCCCTACGAGCAGTACTTC
>TRBD1|TRBV29-1|NA|TRBJ1-2|14
CSVVRPDRAYGYTF
TGCAGCGTCGTACGTCCAGACAGGGCCTATGGCTACACCTTC
>NA|TRBV19|NA|TRBJ2-7|14
CASSIAGASYEQYF
TGTGCCAGTAGTATTGCGGGGGCCTCCTACGAGCAGTACTTC
>NA|TRBV3-1|NA|TRBJ2-7|14
CASSHLARAYEQYF
TGTGCCAGCAGCCACTTGGCGCGGGCCTACGAGCAGTACTTC
>NA|TRBV6-6|few|TRBJ1-6|17
CASSQQGGYGYNSPLHF
TGTGCCAGCAGCCAGCAGGGCGGATACGGGTATAATTCACCCCTCCACTTT
>NA|TRBV7-9|NA|TRBJ1-2|15
CASSPTLGGTGGYTF
TGTGCCAGCAGCCCTACGCTAGGGGGGACTGGCGGCTACACCTTC
>NA|TRBV29-1|NA|TRBJ1-1|14
CSIPGIAINTEAFF
TGCAGCATTCCAGGGATAGCCATCAACACTGAAGCTTTCTTT
>NA|TRBV4-2|NA|TRBJ2-2|17
CASSQERAEELAGELFF
TGTGCCAGCAGCCAAGAACGTGCCGAGGAGCTTGCCGGGGAGCTGTTTTTT
>NA|TRBV4-3|NA|TRBJ1-2|18
CASSQESGVTPSGYGYTF
TGCGCCAGCAGCCAAGAATCTGGCGTGACTCCCTCCGGCTATGGCTACACCTTC
>NA|TRBV5-1|NA|TRBJ2-4|15
CASSFGGLAKNIQYF
TGCGCCAGCAGCTTTGGGGGGCTAGCCAAAAACATTCAGTACTTC
>TRBD1|TRBV18|NA|TRBJ2-7|14
CASSPRDRPEEQYF
TGTGCCAGCTCACCACGGGACAGGCCTGAGGAGCAGTACTTC
>TRBD1|TRBV24-1|NA|TRBJ2-5|14
CATSEGTVQETQYF
TGTGCCACCAGTGAGGGGACAGTCCAAGAGACCCAGTACTTC
>NA|TRBV28|once|TRBJ2-2|14
CASSWGEWTGELFF
TGTGCCAGCAGTTGGGGGGAGTGGACCGGGGAGCTGTTTTTT
>NA|TRBV15|many|TRBJ1-5|15
CATSRDLWGNQPQHF
TGTGCCACCAGCAGAGATCTATGGGGCAATCAGCCCCAGCATTTT
>NA|TRBV10-2|many|TRBJ2-5|15
CASSDLQGTQETQYF
TGCGCCAGCAGTGACTTACAGGGAACCCAAGAGACCCAGTACTTC
>NA|TRBV6-2/TRBV6-3|NA|TRBJ2-6|15
CASSYTVSGANVLTF
TGTGCCAGCAGTTACACGGTCTCTGGGGCCAACGTCCTGACTTTC
>TRBD2|TRBV7-8|few|TRBJ2-3|17
CASSFRTSGVSTDTQYF
TGTGCCAGCAGCTTTCGGACTAGCGGGGTTAGCACAGATACGCAGTATTTT
>TRBD2|TRBV11-3|NA|TRBJ2-1|17
CASSLAGIAGGRDEQFF
TGTGCCAGCAGCTTAGCTGGGATAGCGGGGGGGCGCGATGAGCAGTTCTTC
>NA|TRBV12-3/TRBV12-4|NA|TRBJ2-7|14
CASRIGDSTYEQYF
TGTGCCAGCAGAATTGGGGACTCCACCTACGAGCAGTACTTC
>NA|TRBV9|NA|TRBJ2-1|15
CASSVGAEMINEQFF
TGTGCCAGCAGCGTAGGGGCGGAGATGATCAATGAGCAGTTCTTC
>TRBD1|TRBV12-3/TRBV12-4|few|TRBJ1-2|14
CASSLEDRGWGYTF
TGTGCCAGCAGTCTGGAAGACAGGGGATGGGGCTACACCTTC